A selection of T cell receptor beta chains follows, all from one sample in a study of radiation and T cells in renal cell carcinoma. The repertoire was sequenced with immunoSEQ multiplex PCR; TCRdb's copy has only in-frame clones and lacks some. This sample has 75,000 to 90,000 clones, with 80% to 90% found just once. The material sequenced was blood, taken from a patient whose treatment included radiotherapy and nephrectomy. The receptors derive from a woman aged 70-85 years with renal cell carcinoma. Both conserved end residues are part of each CDR3. D genes are given only for firm matches.

v_gene: TRBV30
d_gene: .
j_gene: TRBJ2-7
CDR3aa: CAWSDLSWDYEQYF
CDR3nt: TGTGCCTGGAGTGACTTATCATGGGACTACGAGCAGTACTTC

v_gene: TRBV9
d_gene: .
j_gene: TRBJ1-2
CDR3aa: CASSPQRGDGYTF
CDR3nt: TGTGCCAGCAGCCCCCAGAGAGGGGATGGCTACACCTTC

v_gene: TRBV10-3
d_gene: TRBD2
j_gene: TRBJ2-3
CDR3aa: CAISESRGGRTDTQYF
CDR3nt: TGTGCCATCAGTGAGTCGCGGGGGGGACGCACAGATACGCAGTATTTT

v_gene: TRBV5-6
d_gene: .
j_gene: TRBJ1-3
CDR3aa: CASSLPTVSGNTIYF
CDR3nt: TGTGCCAGCAGCCTCCCGACAGTCTCTGGAAACACCATATATTTT

v_gene: TRBV4-1
d_gene: TRBD1
j_gene: TRBJ2-7
CDR3aa: CASSQAGQGSGEQYF
CDR3nt: TGCGCCAGCAGCCAAGCAGGACAGGGAAGCGGCGAGCAGTACTTC

v_gene: TRBV21-1
d_gene: .
j_gene: TRBJ1-4
CDR3aa: CASSHRGPATNEKLFF
CDR3nt: TGTGCCAGCAGCCATAGGGGCCCTGCAACTAATGAAAAACTGTTTTTT

v_gene: TRBV6-5
d_gene: TRBD1
j_gene: TRBJ2-7
CDR3aa: CASSTPGGWTEQYF
CDR3nt: TGTGCCAGCAGTACCCCAGGGGGCTGGACCGAGCAGTACTTC

v_gene: TRBV7-2
d_gene: TRBD1
j_gene: TRBJ1-6
CDR3aa: CASSDRGRDSPLHF
CDR3nt: TGTGCCAGCAGCGACAGGGGTCGGGATTCACCCCTCCACTTT

v_gene: TRBV19
d_gene: .
j_gene: TRBJ1-2
CDR3aa: CASSRANYGYTF
CDR3nt: TGTGCCAGTAGTCGTGCTAACTATGGCTACACCTTC

v_gene: TRBV7-8
d_gene: .
j_gene: TRBJ2-5
CDR3aa: CASSPSEKPQYF
CDR3nt: TGTGCCAGCAGCCCTTCAGAGAAGCCCCAGTACTTC

v_gene: TRBV7-3
d_gene: .
j_gene: TRBJ1-3
CDR3aa: CASSSGHFSGNTIYF
CDR3nt: TGTGCCAGCAGCTCCGGACATTTCTCTGGAAACACCATATATTTT

v_gene: TRBV7-3
d_gene: .
j_gene: TRBJ2-1
CDR3aa: CASSLGQNNEQFF
CDR3nt: TGTGCCAGCAGCTTAGGTCAGAACAATGAGCAGTTCTTC